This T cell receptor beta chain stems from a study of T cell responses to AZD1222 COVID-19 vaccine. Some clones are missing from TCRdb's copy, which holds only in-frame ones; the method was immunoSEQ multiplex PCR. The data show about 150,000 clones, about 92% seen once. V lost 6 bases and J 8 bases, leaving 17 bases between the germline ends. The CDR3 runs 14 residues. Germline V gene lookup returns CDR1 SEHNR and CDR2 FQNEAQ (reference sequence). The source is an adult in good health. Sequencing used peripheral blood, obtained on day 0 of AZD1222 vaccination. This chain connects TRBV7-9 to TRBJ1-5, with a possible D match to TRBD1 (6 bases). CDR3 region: CASRATGPLEPQHF. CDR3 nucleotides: TGTGCCAGCAGAGCCACAGGGCCCCTAGAGCCCCAGCATTTT.